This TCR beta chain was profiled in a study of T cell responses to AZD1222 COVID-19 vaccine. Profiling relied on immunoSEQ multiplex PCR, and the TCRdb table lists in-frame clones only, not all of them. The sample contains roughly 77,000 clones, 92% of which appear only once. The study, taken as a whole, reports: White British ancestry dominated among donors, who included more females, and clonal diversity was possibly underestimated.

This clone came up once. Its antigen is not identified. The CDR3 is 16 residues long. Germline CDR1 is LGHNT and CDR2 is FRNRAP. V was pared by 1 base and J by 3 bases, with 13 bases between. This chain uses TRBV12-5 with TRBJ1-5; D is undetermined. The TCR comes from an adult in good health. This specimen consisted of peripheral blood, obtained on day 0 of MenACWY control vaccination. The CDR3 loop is CASGLGSRAANQPQHF. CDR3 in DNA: TGTGCTAGTGGTTTGGGTTCCCGGGCCGCCAATCAGCCCCAGCATTTT. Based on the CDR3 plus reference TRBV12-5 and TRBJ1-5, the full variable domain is DARVTQTPRHKVTEMGQEVTMRCQPILGHNTVFWYRQTMMQGLELLAYFRNRAPLDDSGMPKDRFSAEMPDATLATLKIQPSEPRDSAVYFCASGLGSRAANQPQHFGDGTRLSIL.